Presented here are 22 T cell receptor beta chains from one specimen sequenced in a study of response to subunit inactivated influenza vaccine. TCRdb fed the RT-PCR reads into MiXCR, producing one record per CDR3 protein. Here the sample spans approximately 230,000 distinct CDR3 sequences, approximately 12% being singletons. The sequenced sample was non-naive T cells sorted from PBMCs, obtained about 14 days before vaccination. The receptors come from a man in his fifties who received an inactivated influenza vaccine.

At least ten counts were recorded for this clonotype. The J gene is TRBJ2-1, the V gene TRBV11-2; D may match TRBD1 or TRBD2 (5 bases each). The CDR3 covers 17 residues. Germline V lookup: CDR1 SGHAT, CDR2 FQNNGV. V was shortened by 5 bases and J by 0 bases, with 17 bases between the two germline ends. The CDR3 spells CASSHARGFSSYNEQFF. The CDR3 DNA reads TGTGCCAGCAGCCACGCGAGGGGCTTCAGCTCCTACAATGAGCAGTTCTTC.

As regards this clonotype: A much larger clone lies a single base off, so this may be a read error. The J gene is TRBJ1-1, the V gene TRBV6-2 or TRBV6-3; D unresolved. Germline V gene lookup returns CDR1 MNHEY and CDR2 SVGEGT. The CDR3 is 13 amino acids. V dropped 7 bases and J dropped 5 bases, with 14 bases sitting between them. The CDR3 DNA reads as TGTGCCAGCATTGTACAGAGGAGGACTGAAGCTTTCTTT. As protein: CASIVQRRTEAFF.

This clonotype was seen repeatedly, ten times or more. The chain links TRBV30 to TRBJ2-5; possibly TRBD2 for D (6 bases). Germline V gives CDR1 GTSNPN, CDR2 SVGIG (reference sequence). The CDR3 is 11 residues long. Trimming removed 4 bases at V and 7 bases at J, with 10 bases between. The CDR3 coding sequence is TGTGCCTGGACAATCGGGGGGACCCAGTACTTC. This gives the protein CAWTIGGTQYF.

This clonotype was seen ten or more times. This chain connects TRBV5-1 to TRBJ2-1; 7 bases are a match to TRBD2. Trimming removed 4 bases from V and 0 bases from J; junction bases left unmatched: 7. This CDR3 spans 16 amino acids. The germline V gene has CDR1 SGHRS and CDR2 YFSETQ. CDR3 nucleotides: TGCGCCAGCAGCAGAACTAGCGTGAGCTCCTACAATGAGCAGTTCTTC. The encoded protein is CASSRTSVSSYNEQFF.

This chain uses TRBV20-1 with TRBJ2-5, with TRBD1 matching over 12 bases. CDR3 size: 13 residues. Germline assignment: CDR1 DFQATT and CDR2 SNEGSKA (reference sequence). After removal of 6 bases from V and 3 bases from J, the junction contained 2 bases not matched to a gene. CDR3 in DNA: TGCAGTGCAGGGACAGGGGGCAAAGAGACCCAGTACTTC. This translates into CSAGTGGKETQYF.

The rearrangement links TRBV3-1 to TRBJ1-2; D is unclear. Germline CDR1 LGHDT, CDR2 YNNKEL (reference sequence). The CDR3 is 14 residues long. Trimming took off 0 bases at V and 1 base at J, with 6 bases between the two ends. CDR3 nucleotides: TGTGCCAGCAGCCAAGATTTAAGTAACTATGGCTACACCTTC. It yields the protein CASSQDLSNYGYTF.

There are a few counts of this clonotype. The gene calls are TRBV3-1 and TRBJ2-1, with 8 bases lining up with TRBD1. The CDR3 totals 14 residues. J lost 7 bases, V lost 3 bases, and 5 bases had no gene match. Looked up from germline, CDR1 is LGHDT and CDR2 is YNNKEL (reference sequence). CDR3 region: CASSHRQGRNEQFF. In nucleotides, the CDR3 is TGTGCCAGCAGCCATCGACAGGGGAGGAATGAGCAGTTCTTC.

This clonotype came up a few times. This chain uses TRBV12-3 or TRBV12-4 with TRBJ1-5; D is perhaps TRBD1 (5 bases). The CDR3 runs to 15 residues. Trimming took off 1 base at V and 4 bases at J, with 11 bases between the two ends. The CDR3 sequence: CASSLGGSTNQPQHF. CDR3 sequence (DNA): TGTGCCAGCAGTTTAGGGGGCAGCACAAATCAGCCCCAGCATTTT.

In this sample, this clonotype turned up many times. The rearrangement uses TRBV20-1 and TRBJ1-1, with D uncertain. CDR3 length: 14 residues. The germline V gene encodes CDR1 DFQATT and CDR2 SNEGSKA (reference sequence). Deletions cut 1 base from V and 1 base from J, with 10 bases between. The CDR3 protein is CSARVVDGNTEAFF. The CDR3 nucleotides are TGCAGTGCTAGAGTAGTCGACGGGAACACTGAAGCTTTCTTT.

This clonotype was detected ten times or more. V is TRBV7-3 and J is TRBJ2-7; D ambiguous. CDR1 and CDR2 (germline): SGHTA, FQGTGA. The CDR3 has 14 amino acids. Between the trimmed V and J ends, which lost 8 bases and 2 bases, there was a span of 16 bases. The CDR3 DNA reads TGTGCCAGCTCGGTAGGCTCAGGTCCCTACGAGCAGTACTTC. Translating gives CASSVGSGPYEQYF.

This clonotype showed up many times. This chain uses TRBV5-6 with TRBJ2-5; D is perhaps TRBD1 (6 bases). V lost 0 bases and J lost 5, with 8 bases in between. The germline gives CDR1 SGHDT, CDR2 YYEEEE. The length of the CDR3 is 13 residues. The CDR3 loop reads CASSLDRAETQYF. The CDR3 bases are TGTGCCAGCAGCTTGGACAGGGCGGAGACCCAGTACTTC. The full variable domain, completed using reference TRBV5-6 and TRBJ2-5, is DAGVTQSPTHLIKTRGQQVTLRCSPKSGHDTVSWYQQALGQGPQFIFQYYEEEERQRGNFPDRFSGHQFPNYSSELNVNALLLGDSALYLCASSLDRAETQYFGPGTRLLVL.

In this sample, this clonotype turned up a few times. The V call is TRBV6-2 or TRBV6-3, the J call TRBJ2-1, with D hard to call. The germline CDR1 and CDR2 sequences are MNHEY and SVGEGT. The ends were cut back, 4 bases at V and 6 bases at J, with 16 bases in the middle. CDR3 size: 15 residues. The CDR3: CASSLGLSNGNEQFF. CDR3 in DNA: TGTGCCAGCAGTTTAGGATTGTCGAACGGCAATGAGCAGTTCTTC.

The chain is built from TRBV30 and TRBJ1-3, with TRBD1 matching 8 bases. The J segment lost 0 bases and the V segment lost 5 bases, leaving 6 bases of the junction unmatched. The length of the CDR3 is 15 residues. Germline V gene data show CDR1 as GTSNPN and CDR2 as SVGIG (reference sequence). The CDR3 region is CAWGDRLFSGNTIYF. The CDR3 DNA follows: TGTGCCTGGGGGGACAGGTTATTCTCTGGAAACACCATATATTTT. Filled out from reference TRBV30 and TRBJ1-3, the complete variable domain reads SQTIHQWPATLVQPVGSPLSLECTVEGTSNPNLYWYRQAAGRGLQLLFYSVGIGQISSEVPQNLSASRPQDRQFILSSKKLLLSDSGFYLCAWGDRLFSGNTIYFGEGSWLTVV.

The chain combines TRBV7-8 with TRBJ2-5; possibly TRBD1 or TRBD2 for D (7 bases each). CDR1 SGHVS and CDR2 FQNEAQ come from the germline V gene. CDR3 length: 16 amino acids. Deletions cut 2 bases from V and 4 bases from J, with 17 bases between. In DNA, the CDR3 is TGTGCCAGCAGCTTAAACCCAGGGGGGGGAAGAGAGACCCAGTACTTC. Translating gives CASSLNPGGGRETQYF.

This clonotype was detected ten times or more. This chain joins TRBV7-2 and TRBJ2-4; D is possibly TRBD1 or TRBD2 (5 bases each). The V gene lost 5 bases and the J gene lost 7 bases, with 12 bases spanning the gap. CDR3 length: 13 residues. Germline assignment: CDR1 SGHTA and CDR2 FQGNSA. DNA for the CDR3: TGTGCCAGCAGCCCAGGGACGGCGAACATTCAGTACTTC. As protein: CASSPGTANIQYF.

This clonotype was seen more than once but under ten times. CDR3 amino acids: CASSAGGLGYTF. CDR3 in DNA: TGTGCCAGCAGCGCAGGGGGCCTTGGCTACACCTTC. The chain has TRBV6-1 and TRBJ1-2; the match to TRBD1 covers 8 bases. The germline CDR1 and CDR2 sequences are MNHNS and SASEGT. V lost 6 bases, J lost 7 bases, and 4 bases stayed unmatched. The length of the CDR3 is 12 residues.

The sample holds a few counts of this clonotype. The chain employs TRBV12-3 or TRBV12-4 and TRBJ2-7; no firm D call. The CDR3 runs 14 residues. V was pared by 1 base and J by 0 bases, with 7 bases between. In DNA, the CDR3 is TGTGCCAGCAGTTTAGGTTACGCCTCCTACGAGCAGTACTTC. Amino acid sequence: CASSLGYASYEQYF.

This chain links TRBV15 with TRBJ2-5, with D possibly being TRBD1 (5 bases). From germline, CDR1 is LNHNV and CDR2 YYDKDF (reference sequence). The CDR3 extends over 15 amino acids. V lost 1 base to trimming and J lost 0 bases, with 9 bases between them. CDR3 protein: CATSRGPGYQETQYF. CDR3 nucleotide sequence: TGTGCCACCAGCAGAGGTCCAGGGTACCAAGAGACCCAGTACTTC.

The chain is built from TRBV15 and TRBJ1-2; TRBD1 is a possible D gene (5 bases). V lost 3 bases and J lost 4, with 15 bases in between. Germline-derived CDR1 and CDR2 are LNHNV and YYDKDF (reference sequence). The CDR3 has 15 amino acids. The CDR3 coding sequence is TGTGCCACCAGCAGTCGCGGACAAGGAACCTATGGCTACACCTTC. This codes for CATSSRGQGTYGYTF.

This clonotype was counted a few times. This chain uses TRBV7-2 with TRBJ2-5; 8 positions match TRBD2. The CDR3 covers 17 residues. V gave up 6 bases and J gave up 2 bases; unmatched junction bases: 14. CDR1 and CDR2 (germline): SGHTA, FQGNSA. The DNA of the CDR3 is TGTGCCAGCAGTGCTGCGGGGGGCTTTCAGTGGCAAGAGACCCAGTACTTC. Translation gives CASSAAGGFQWQETQYF.

This clonotype was seen repeatedly, ten times or more. The chain recombines TRBV7-2 with TRBJ1-2; D call uncertain. Trimming cost V 2 bases and J 3 bases, with 10 bases left between them. The CDR3 has 14 residues. CDR1 and CDR2 from the germline V gene are SGHTA and FQGNSA. CDR3 residues: CASSLTASDYGYTF. CDR3 nucleotide sequence: TGTGCCAGCAGCTTAACGGCCTCGGACTATGGCTACACCTTC.

At least ten counts were recorded for this clonotype. The rearrangement links TRBV7-9 to TRBJ2-3; D not resolved. V dropped 0 bases and J dropped 4 bases, with 2 bases sitting between them. This CDR3 comprises 12 residues. Germline values: CDR1 SEHNR, CDR2 FQNEAQ (reference sequence). The CDR3 region has the DNA TGTGCCAGCAGCTTAGCCCCAGATACGCAGTATTTT. This gives the protein CASSLAPDTQYF.